This T cell receptor (beta chain) was profiled in a study of blood T cell repertoires in COVID-19. Study overall: COVID-19 samples collected from the United States, Italy and Spain covered acute and convalescent phases. From T cells, B-cell-depleted T cells, or PBMCs came the material, which was cDNA or gDNA.

Deletions cut 4 bases from V and 5 bases from J, with 14 bases between. CDR3 length equals 14 residues. The germline CDR1 and CDR2 sequences are LGHDT and YNNKEL (reference sequence). Sequencing used immunoSEQ multiplex PCR; TCRdb keeps in-frame clones, though not all of them. The sample includes about 270,000 clones, 85% of them seen just once. The TCR was taken from a woman aged 45-65 years with acute COVID-19. This chain connects TRBV3-1 (or the pseudogene TRBV3-2) to TRBJ1-1, with a possible D match to TRBD1 (6 bases). The sample taken for sequencing was PBMCs or T cells enriched from blood (not recorded which). The CDR3 loop is CASSLLEGTTEAFF. The DNA for the CDR3 is TGTGCCAGCAGCCTCCTTGAGGGGACAACTGAAGCTTTCTTT.